The next 26 T cell receptor beta chains were all read from a single sample in a study of OX40 agonist ivuxolimab in advanced cancers. TCRdb's copy holds only in-frame clones and misses some; the assay was immunoSEQ multiplex PCR. The profile shows about 44,000 clones, approximately 85% of them singletons. Sequencing was performed on CD4+ or CD8+ T cells sorted from blood, taken in a trial of the OX40 agonist ivuxolimab. The receptors stem from an adult with an advanced solid tumor such as melanoma, head and neck, liver or kidney cancer.

V usage is TRBV27 and J usage is TRBJ2-2, with D unclear. V lost 4 bases to trimming and J lost 3 bases, with 0 bases between them. Germline V gene data show CDR1 as MNHEY and CDR2 as SMNVEV (reference sequence). The CDR3 consists of 11 residues. The CDR3 DNA reads as TGTGCCAGCAGTTACACCGGGGAGCTGTTTTTT. Its translation: CASSYTGELFF.

This sequence joins TRBV11-2 and TRBJ2-7; TRBD1 is a possible D gene (6 bases). Trimming took 2 bases from V and 0 from J, leaving 11 bases between them. From germline, CDR1 is SGHAT and CDR2 FQNNGV. This CDR3 comprises 15 residues. DNA for the CDR3: TGTGCCAGCAGCTTAAGGACAGAGTCCTCCTACGAGCAGTACTTC. It codes for CASSLRTESSYEQYF.

The chain links TRBV9 to TRBJ2-1, with a weak D call TRBD2 (7 bases). This CDR3 is 14 amino acids long. Germline CDR1 is SGDLS and CDR2 is YYNGEE. With 0 bases removed from V and 10 bases from J, the gap between germline ends came to 14 bases. CDR3 sequence reads: CASSVGGGVKEQFF. In nucleotides, the CDR3 is TGTGCCAGCAGCGTAGGAGGGGGGGTGAAGGAGCAGTTCTTC.

The rearrangement joins TRBV4-1 to TRBJ1-5; D is possibly TRBD1 (5 bases). Germline CDR1 and CDR2: MGHRA and YSYEKL. Trimming stripped 0 bases from V and 8 bases from J, with 14 bases between. The CDR3 extends over 15 amino acids. The CDR3 loop is CASSQDGRGPEPQHF. The CDR3 nucleotides read TGCGCCAGCAGCCAAGATGGCCGGGGCCCTGAGCCCCAGCATTTT.

The V gene is TRBV29-1, the J gene TRBJ1-1, with D unclear. This CDR3 contains 14 residues. V lost 4 bases to trimming and J lost 6 bases, with 18 bases between them. CDR1 and CDR2 from the germline V gene are SQVTM and ANQGSEA. The CDR3 region is CSVGPETVVPEAFF. CDR3 DNA sequence: TGCAGCGTTGGCCCCGAAACTGTAGTACCTGAAGCTTTCTTT.

The J gene is TRBJ2-2, the V gene TRBV27; TRBD2 aligns across 7 bases. There are 16 residues in the CDR3. V gave up 2 bases and J gave up 1 base; unmatched junction bases: 4. CDR1 MNHEY and CDR2 SMNVEV come from the germline V gene (reference sequence). The CDR3 is CASSLISGGNTGELFF. As DNA, the CDR3 is TGTGCCAGCAGTTTAATTTCGGGGGGGAACACCGGGGAGCTGTTTTTT.

The CDR3 loop reads CASSLSGTGAGELFF. The CDR3 region has the DNA TGTGCCAGCAGTTTATCCGGGACAGGGGCCGGGGAGCTGTTTTTT. The chain is built from TRBV27 and TRBJ2-2, with 10 bases fitting TRBD1. The CDR3 spans 15 residues. V shed 0 bases and J 6 bases; nucleotides not matched to a gene: 1. Germline CDR1 and CDR2: MNHEY and SMNVEV (reference sequence).

The chain carries TRBV27 and TRBJ2-7; D tentatively fits TRBD1 or TRBD2 (5 bases each). V was shortened by 5 bases and J by 3 bases, with 14 bases between the two germline ends. The CDR3 has 14 residues. Germline V gene data show CDR1 as MNHEY and CDR2 as SMNVEV (reference sequence). The CDR3 DNA follows: TGTGCCAGCAGTCCCCATGAGGGGTACTACGAGCAGTACTTC. Its translation: CASSPHEGYYEQYF.

The genes are TRBV5-5 and TRBJ1-6; 10 bases fit TRBD1. The CDR3 has 16 residues. The V and J ends lost 1 base and 9 bases, in that order; junction bases with no gene match: 7. Per germline, CDR1 SGHKS and CDR2 YYEKEE (reference sequence). CDR3 nucleotide sequence: TGTGCCAGCAGCTTGATTTTGGGGGACAGGGGTTCACCCCTCCACTTT. Translated: CASSLILGDRGSPLHF.

This clone has just one count. The chain joins TRBV9 to TRBJ1-4; the match to TRBD1 covers 7 bases. Trimming took 1 base from V and 3 from J; bases not matched to a gene: 12. Germline loops: CDR1 SGDLS, CDR2 YYNGEE. This CDR3 region has 18 residues. The CDR3 DNA sequence: TGTGCCAGCAGCGTAAACAGGGAAACAGGGGCCTCTAATGAAAAACTGTTTTTT. It is translated as CASSVNRETGASNEKLFF.

The gene calls are TRBV9 and TRBJ2-3; possibly TRBD1 for D (6 bases). The CDR3 is made up of 14 amino acids. Per germline, CDR1 SGDLS and CDR2 YYNGEE. V was cut by 2 bases and J by 0 bases, with 7 bases left in between. DNA for the CDR3: TGTGCCAGCAGCGTTCAGGGGAGCACAGATACGCAGTATTTT. Its translation is CASSVQGSTDTQYF.

This clone was detected only once. This chain uses TRBV5-5 with TRBJ2-7; D unclear. V gave up 0 bases and J gave up 6 bases, with 10 bases separating them. Germline loops: CDR1 SGHKS, CDR2 YYEKEE (reference sequence). This CDR3 spans 13 amino acids. The CDR3 sequence: CASSLADLSEQYF. In nucleotides, the CDR3 is TGTGCCAGCAGCTTGGCCGACCTCTCCGAGCAGTACTTC.

This chain connects TRBV19 to TRBJ2-7; TRBD1 aligns across 7 bases. CDR3 length: 15 residues. The J segment lost 3 bases and the V segment lost 5 bases, leaving 10 bases of the junction unmatched. Per the germline V gene, CDR1 is LNHDA and CDR2 is SQIVND (reference sequence). CDR3 in amino acids: CASSLRDSIYYEQYF. CDR3 nucleotides: TGTGCCAGTAGTCTCCGGGACAGTATTTACTACGAGCAGTACTTC.

This chain links TRBV4-1 with TRBJ1-1; D perhaps matches TRBD1 (5 bases). Trimming removed 0 bases from V and 5 bases from J, with 10 bases in between. The CDR3 sequence is 14 residues long. CDR1 is MGHRA, CDR2 YSYEKL, per germline. The CDR3 bases are TGCGCCAGCAGCCAAGAAGGGGCAGGGACTGAAGCTTTCTTT. Its protein product is CASSQEGAGTEAFF.

The chain carries TRBV6-1 and TRBJ1-2, with D unclear. The CDR3 extends over 13 amino acids. The germline CDR1 and CDR2 sequences are MNHNS and SASEGT. The germline V and J ends were trimmed by 3 bases and 4 bases, with 9 bases remaining between them. The CDR3 bases are TGTGCCAGCAGTGACCCTCCGCCCTATGGCTACACCTTC. Translated, it gives CASSDPPPYGYTF.

This CDR3 reads CASSQDVVGRGDEKLFF. The DNA of the CDR3 is TGCGCCAGCAGCCAAGATGTAGTCGGGAGGGGCGATGAAAAACTGTTTTTT. The chain carries TRBV4-3 and TRBJ1-4; perhaps TRBD1 as D (5 bases). CDR1 and CDR2 from the germline V gene are LGHNA and YSLEER. The germline V and J ends were trimmed by 0 bases and 6 bases, with 17 bases remaining between them. The CDR3 consists of 17 residues.

The genes are TRBV4-1 and TRBJ2-3; TRBD1 might be the D (5 bases). Trimming removed 4 bases from V and 0 bases from J, with 11 bases in between. Germline V CDR1 and CDR2: MGHRA, YSYEKL. The CDR3 sequence is 15 residues long. CDR3 bases: TGCGCCAGCAGCCTCACGACAGCAAGCACAGATACGCAGTATTTT. This codes for CASSLTTASTDTQYF.

This rearrangement joins TRBV6-5 to TRBJ2-1; TRBD2 is a possible D gene (6 bases). V dropped 2 bases and J dropped 8 bases, with 13 bases sitting between them. The CDR3 extends over 14 amino acids. Germline CDR1 MNHEY, CDR2 SVGAGI. The chain's CDR3 is CASSYHQGGYEQFF. The CDR3 DNA reads as TGTGCCAGCAGTTACCACCAGGGAGGATATGAGCAGTTCTTC.

This chain connects TRBV18 to TRBJ1-5, with 8 bases identical to TRBD1. This CDR3 region has 14 residues. V lost 4 bases to trimming and J lost 6 bases; unmatched junction nucleotides: 5. CDR1 is KGHSH, CDR2 LQKENI, per germline. Here the CDR3 reads CASSRGQGRQPQHF. For the CDR3, the DNA is TGTGCCAGCTCACGCGGACAGGGCCGTCAGCCCCAGCATTTT. Together with reference TRBV18 and TRBJ1-5, the CDR3 gives the full variable domain: NAGVMQNPRHLVRRRGQEARLRCSPMKGHSHVYWYRQLPEEGLKFMVYLQKENIIDESGMPKERFSAEFPKEGPSILRIQQVVRGDSAAYFCASSRGQGRQPQHFGDGTRLSIL.

V gene TRBV9 combines with J gene TRBJ1-5; D call uncertain. CDR3 length equals 15 residues. The germline V gene has CDR1 SGDLS and CDR2 YYNGEE. Trimming took off 0 bases at V and 3 bases at J, with 10 bases between the two ends. The CDR3 spells CASSVGSEDNQPQHF. Written as DNA, the CDR3 is TGTGCCAGCAGCGTAGGGTCTGAAGACAATCAGCCCCAGCATTTT.

The chain carries TRBV5-4 and TRBJ1-2; 7 bases map to TRBD1. The CDR3 is 13 amino acids. The J segment lost 4 bases and the V segment lost 2 bases, leaving 2 bases of the junction unmatched. Germline V gene lookup returns CDR1 SGHNT and CDR2 YYREEE (reference sequence). CDR3 nucleotides: TGTGCCAGCAGCTTACAGGGGCCCTATGGCTACACCTTC. This sequence encodes CASSLQGPYGYTF.

This clone was counted a single time. The V and J genes are TRBV4-2 and TRBJ2-7; the D is unclear. The CDR3 runs 11 residues. Germline lookup yields CDR1 LGHNA and CDR2 YNFKEQ. Trimming pared 2 bases from V and 7 bases from J, leaving 6 bases between. The CDR3 nucleotides are TGTGCCAGCAGCCAACCCGGGGAGCAGTACTTC. It encodes CASSQPGEQYF.

This clone has a handful of counts. The rearrangement links TRBV5-6 to TRBJ2-1; perhaps TRBD1 as D (5 bases). The V gene's germline CDR1 is SGHDT and CDR2 YYEEEE. Trimming took off 0 bases at V and 0 bases at J, with 7 bases between the two ends. The CDR3 sequence is 15 residues long. The CDR3 DNA sequence: TGTGCCAGCAGCTTGGGACAGAGCTCCTACAATGAGCAGTTCTTC. Translating gives CASSLGQSSYNEQFF.

The V gene is TRBV18, the J gene TRBJ2-1, with D unclear. Germline CDR1 is KGHSH and CDR2 is LQKENI. CDR3 size: 12 residues. Trimming took 0 bases from V and 7 from J, leaving 4 bases between them. CDR3 coding DNA: TGTGCCAGCTCACCACCTGGGAATGAGCAGTTCTTC. This encodes CASSPPGNEQFF.

The chain recombines TRBV25-1 with TRBJ1-2; TRBD1 is a possible D gene (6 bases). Germline CDR1 reads MGHDK; CDR2 reads SYGVNS. Deletions cut 1 base from V and 5 bases from J, with 14 bases between. The CDR3 consists of 15 residues. The CDR3 loop reads CASSELGEQGYGYTF. DNA for the CDR3: TGTGCCAGCAGTGAATTGGGGGAACAGGGTTATGGCTACACCTTC.

The sample holds one count of this clone. The chain combines TRBV9 with TRBJ1-2; tentatively, D is TRBD1 (5 bases). Trimming stripped 0 bases from V and 3 bases from J, with 12 bases between. This CDR3 contains 15 residues. Per the germline V gene, CDR1 is SGDLS and CDR2 is YYNGEE. CDR3 residues: CASSVAGTDYYGYTF. DNA of the CDR3: TGTGCCAGCAGCGTAGCAGGGACCGACTACTATGGCTACACCTTC. The full variable domain, completed using reference TRBV9 and TRBJ1-2, is DSGVTQTPKHLITATGQRVTLRCSPRSGDLSVYWYQQSLDQGLQFLIQYYNGEERAKGNILERFSAQQFPDLHSELNLSSLELGDSALYFCASSVAGTDYYGYTFGSGTRLTVV.